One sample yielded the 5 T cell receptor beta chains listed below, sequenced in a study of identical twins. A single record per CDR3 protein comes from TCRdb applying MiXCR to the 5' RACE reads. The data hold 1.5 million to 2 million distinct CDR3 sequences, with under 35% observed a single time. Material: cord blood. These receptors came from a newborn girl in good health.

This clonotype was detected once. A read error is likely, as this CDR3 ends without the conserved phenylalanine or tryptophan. In DNA form, the CDR3 reads TGCGCCAGCAGCTTGGAGGGACCCTCTAACTATGGCTACACCCTC. It yields the protein CASSLEGPSNYGYTL. This rearrangement joins TRBV5-1 to TRBJ1-2, with a tentative D call TRBD1 (5 bases). Trimming cost V 0 bases and J 0 bases, with 9 bases left between them. The CDR3 is 15 amino acids. Germline V lookup: CDR1 SGHRS, CDR2 YFSETQ.

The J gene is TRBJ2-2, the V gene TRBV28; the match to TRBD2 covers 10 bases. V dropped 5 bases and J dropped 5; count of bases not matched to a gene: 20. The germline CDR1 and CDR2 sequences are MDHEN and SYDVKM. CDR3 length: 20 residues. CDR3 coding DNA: TGTGCCAGCAGTCCCATTCGGACACTCCGAGGTAGCGGGAGGACCGGGGAGCTGTTTTTT. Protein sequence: CASSPIRTLRGSGRTGELFF.

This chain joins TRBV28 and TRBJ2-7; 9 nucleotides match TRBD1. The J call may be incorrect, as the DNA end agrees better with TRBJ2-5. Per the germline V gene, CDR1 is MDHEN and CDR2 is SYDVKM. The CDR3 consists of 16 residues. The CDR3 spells CASSRALDRGRETQYF. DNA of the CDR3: TGTGCCAGCAGCCGCGCTTTGGACAGGGGTAGAGAGACCCAGTACTTC.

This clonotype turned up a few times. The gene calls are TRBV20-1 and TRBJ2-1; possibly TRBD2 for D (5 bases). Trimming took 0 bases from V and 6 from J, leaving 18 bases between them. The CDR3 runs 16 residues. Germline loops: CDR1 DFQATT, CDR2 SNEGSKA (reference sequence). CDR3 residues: CSARDFSEATINEQFF. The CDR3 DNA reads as TGCAGTGCTAGAGATTTCTCCGAAGCGACTATCAATGAGCAGTTCTTC.

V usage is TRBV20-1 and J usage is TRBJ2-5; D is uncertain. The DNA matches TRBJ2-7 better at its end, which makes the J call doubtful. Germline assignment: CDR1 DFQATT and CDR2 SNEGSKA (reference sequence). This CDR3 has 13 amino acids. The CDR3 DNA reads TGCAGTGCTAGAGCCGGGCATGCCTACGAGCAGTACTTC. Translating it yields CSARAGHAYEQYF.